Each of the 20 T cell receptor beta chains below was sequenced from the same sample in a study of PD-1 blockade in classical Hodgkin lymphoma (TCRdb year 2020). The sample's time point label is to be understood as: cycle 1 day 1 (C1D1), immediately before nivolumab initiation. Relapse after autologous stem cell transplantation had occurred in all trial patients, and cohorts A, B and C were distinguished by prior brentuximab vedotin exposure. Library generation was performed with the immunoSEQ multiplex PCR assay. TCRdb provides this immuneACCESS table in a form limited to in-frame rearrangements. Some clones are lacking; in checked studies, under half of them reflect an unresolved V gene, and why the rest are absent is not known. In this sample the table shows about 40,000 clones, over 65% of which occur a single time. The ten largest account for approximately 9.9% of the sample. The source material was peripheral blood mononuclear cells (PBMCs), sampled at baseline. The receptor source for this set is a human donor with classical Hodgkin lymphoma.

The chain carries TRBV4-1 and TRBJ2-1; no firm D call. V lost 0 bases to trimming and J lost 7 bases, with 10 bases between them. Germline V CDR1 and CDR2: MGHRA, YSYEKL. This CDR3 contains 14 residues. CDR3 loop: CASSQEPKWNEQFF. CDR3 DNA: TGCGCCAGCAGCCAAGAGCCCAAGTGGAATGAGCAGTTCTTC.

J is TRBJ1-5 and V is TRBV15; no clear D gene. With 0 bases removed from V and 6 bases from J, the gap between germline ends came to 12 bases. The CDR3 is 15 residues long. Germline CDR1 is LNHNV and CDR2 is YYDKDF (reference sequence). Written as DNA, the CDR3 is TGTGCCACCAGCAGAGAGGCGGTAGGGTCTCAGCCCCAGCATTTT. Translation: CATSREAVGSQPQHF.

This clone has just a few counts. V is TRBV4-1 and J is TRBJ2-1; 11 bases are a match to TRBD2. This CDR3 comprises 16 residues. V lost 1 base to trimming and J lost 4 bases; unmatched junction nucleotides: 3. Germline V gene sequence: CDR1 MGHRA, CDR2 YSYEKL. CDR3 in DNA: TGCGCCAGCAGCCAAGTAGCGGGAGGGCCGTACAATGAGCAGTTCTTC. Its translation is CASSQVAGGPYNEQFF.

V gene TRBV9 combines with J gene TRBJ2-2; no clear D gene. Between the trimmed V and J ends, which lost 0 bases and 6 bases, there was a span of 6 bases. Germline CDR1 SGDLS, CDR2 YYNGEE. This CDR3 is 13 amino acids long. The CDR3 DNA is TGTGCCAGCAGCGTAGGGGCGTCCGGGGAGCTGTTTTTT. It translates to CASSVGASGELFF.

The chain combines TRBV6-6 with TRBJ2-7, with D unclear. The V gene lost 0 bases and the J gene lost 7 bases, with 13 bases spanning the gap. The germline CDR1 and CDR2 sequences are MNHNY and SVGAGI (reference sequence). The CDR3 loop spans 14 amino acids. CDR3 region: CASSYSNLGLEQYF. CDR3 coding DNA: TGTGCCAGCAGTTACTCGAACCTAGGTCTTGAGCAGTACTTC.

This chain joins TRBV11-2 and TRBJ2-5; 7 bases line up with TRBD2. The CDR3 length is 14 residues. Germline CDR1 reads SGHAT; CDR2 reads FQNNGV. The J segment lost 6 bases and the V segment lost 5 bases, leaving 9 bases of the junction unmatched. In nucleotides, the CDR3 is TGTGCCAGCAGCCAGTGGGGGGGTAGGAAGACCCAGTACTTC. Translation gives CASSQWGGRKTQYF.

The V gene is TRBV27, the J gene TRBJ1-1; possible D gene TRBD1, 6 bases. Germline V gene data show CDR1 as MNHEY and CDR2 as SMNVEV (reference sequence). Trimming pared 4 bases from V and 0 bases from J, leaving 12 bases between. The CDR3 has 15 amino acids. The CDR3 region is CASSSRGPMNTEAFF. The DNA for the CDR3 is TGTGCCAGCAGTTCCCGGGGGCCCATGAACACTGAAGCTTTCTTT.

The J gene is TRBJ1-1, the V gene TRBV5-1; 9 bases agree with TRBD1. From germline, CDR1 is SGHRS and CDR2 YFSETQ. J was trimmed by 0 bases and V by 1 base; bases with no gene match: 10. This CDR3 is 18 amino acids long. The CDR3 spells CASSLRGPRTGVNTEAFF. CDR3 DNA sequence: TGCGCCAGCAGCTTGAGGGGTCCCCGGACAGGGGTGAACACTGAAGCTTTCTTT.

This clone showed up just a few times. The chain has TRBV27 and TRBJ2-6, with 9 bases aligning to TRBD1. The CDR3 is 19 amino acids. V shed 3 bases, J shed 4 bases, and the junction held 13 bases outside the gene matches. Germline V CDR1 and CDR2: MNHEY, SMNVEV (reference sequence). The CDR3 loop is CASSFRPDRGFTGANVLTF. CDR3 nucleotide sequence: TGTGCCAGCAGTTTCCGGCCAGACAGGGGGTTTACGGGGGCCAACGTCCTGACTTTC. The full variable domain, in which reference TRBV27 and TRBJ2-6 provide the parts outside the CDR3, is EAQVTQNPRYLITVTGKKLTVTCSQNMNHEYMSWYRQDPGLGLRQIYYSMNVEVTDKGDVPEGYKVSRKEKRNFPLILESPSPNQTSLYFCASSFRPDRGFTGANVLTFGAGSRLTVL.

The chain uses TRBV14 and TRBJ1-2; 9 nucleotides agree with TRBD1. The CDR3 is 14 amino acids. Germline V lookup: CDR1 SGHDN, CDR2 FVKESK. V shed 4 bases, J shed 4 bases, and the junction held 4 bases outside the gene matches. CDR3: CASSPQGAFYGYTF. The CDR3 DNA is TGTGCCAGCAGCCCACAGGGGGCTTTCTATGGCTACACCTTC.

The V call is TRBV18, the J call TRBJ2-1; TRBD2 matches 13 bases. V shed 3 bases and J 4 bases; nucleotides not matched to a gene: 9. Germline values: CDR1 KGHSH, CDR2 LQKENI. The CDR3 has 18 residues. The CDR3 DNA follows: TGTGCCAGCTCACCTCGCGGACTAGCGGGAGTCGGGTACAATGAGCAGTTCTTC. Translation gives CASSPRGLAGVGYNEQFF. Looking up the rest from reference TRBV18 and TRBJ2-1 gives the full variable domain: NAGVMQNPRHLVRRRGQEARLRCSPMKGHSHVYWYRQLPEEGLKFMVYLQKENIIDESGMPKERFSAEFPKEGPSILRIQQVVRGDSAAYFCASSPRGLAGVGYNEQFFGPGTRLTVL.

The chain carries TRBV10-2 and TRBJ2-7; no reliable D call. The CDR3 extends over 12 amino acids. The germline V gene encodes CDR1 WSHSY and CDR2 SAAADI. Trimming removed 6 bases at V and 1 base at J, with 7 bases between. DNA of the CDR3: TGCGCCAGCAGGGATAATTCCTACGAGCAGTACTTC. Translation: CASRDNSYEQYF.

The DNA for the CDR3 is TGTGCCACCCACCGTAAGGGAAATCACTATGGCTACACCTTC. Translating gives CATHRKGNHYGYTF. The chain employs TRBV6-6 and TRBJ1-2; D unresolved. The CDR3 has 14 amino acids. The V and J ends lost 10 bases and 3 bases respectively, with 18 bases between them. The germline CDR1 and CDR2 sequences are MNHNY and SVGAGI (reference sequence).

This clone was counted at least ten times. The CDR3 region has the DNA TGTGCCAGCAGTAGAGGGACTAGCGGGACTACCTACGAGCAGTACTTC. This sequence encodes CASSRGTSGTTYEQYF. The chain recombines TRBV28 with TRBJ2-7; 13 bases match TRBD2. CDR1 is MDHEN and CDR2 is SYDVKM in the germline V gene. V gave up 5 bases and J gave up 2 bases; unmatched junction bases: 6. The CDR3 sequence is 16 residues long. Looking up the rest from reference TRBV28 and TRBJ2-7 gives the full variable domain: DVKVTQSSRYLVKRTGEKVFLECVQDMDHENMFWYRQDPGLGLRLIYFSYDVKMKEKGDIPEGYSVSREKKERFSLILESASTNQTSMYLCASSRGTSGTTYEQYFGPGTRLTVT.

CDR3 in amino acids: CASSLKLAGDFRTDTQYF. As DNA, the CDR3 is TGTGCCAGCAGCTTAAAACTAGCGGGAGACTTTAGAACAGATACGCAGTATTTT. V usage is TRBV7-2 and J usage is TRBJ2-3; 11 bases fit TRBD2. CDR3 length: 18 amino acids. Germline-derived CDR1 and CDR2 are SGHTA and FQGNSA. V lost 2 bases to trimming and J lost 3 bases; unmatched junction nucleotides: 10.

V usage is TRBV6-5 and J usage is TRBJ2-3; 7 bases agree with TRBD2. Germline CDR1 reads MNHEY; CDR2 reads SVGAGI. The CDR3 spans 16 residues. After removal of 1 base from V and 11 bases from J, the junction contained 15 bases not matched to a gene. The CDR3 region is CASSYWVGGSALWQYF. The CDR3 DNA is TGTGCCAGCAGTTACTGGGTGGGGGGGAGTGCCTTATGGCAGTATTTT.

CDR3 loop: CASSSLSGSTSYEQYF. CDR3 coding DNA: TGTGCCAGCAGCTCTCTGAGCGGGAGTACCTCCTACGAGCAGTACTTC. This chain links TRBV7-9 with TRBJ2-7, with 8 bases aligning to TRBD2. The V gene's germline CDR1 is SEHNR and CDR2 FQNEAQ (reference sequence). CDR3 size: 16 residues. Trimming at V came to 4 bases and at J to 0 bases, leaving 8 bases not matched to a gene.

This clone has more than one count but fewer than ten. The CDR3 bases are TGTGCCAGCAGTGAAGAAGTCGGCGGCTACGAGCAGTACTTC. Amino acids: CASSEEVGGYEQYF. The rearrangement joins TRBV2 to TRBJ2-7; D is uncertain. Trimming removed 1 base from V and 3 bases from J, with 10 bases in between. The germline gives CDR1 SNHLY, CDR2 FYNNEI. The CDR3 has 14 residues.

This chain uses TRBV19 with TRBJ2-2; D perhaps matches TRBD2 (6 bases). Per the germline V gene, CDR1 is LNHDA and CDR2 is SQIVND (reference sequence). This CDR3 comprises 15 residues. V lost 1 base, J lost 6 bases, and 12 bases lay in between. CDR3 amino acids: CASSIALGEAGELFF. In DNA form, the CDR3 reads TGTGCCAGTAGTATAGCCTTGGGGGAGGCCGGGGAGCTGTTTTTT.

The chain recombines TRBV7-2 with TRBJ1-2; 8 positions agree with TRBD1. Germline CDR1 is SGHTA and CDR2 is FQGNSA. V was clipped by 2 bases and J by 4 bases; unmatched bases: 6. The CDR3 is made up of 15 amino acids. The chain's CDR3 is CASSLQGASVYGYTF. CDR3 coding DNA: TGTGCCAGCAGCTTACAGGGGGCTAGTGTCTATGGCTACACCTTC. The full variable domain, rest sourced from reference TRBV7-2 and TRBJ1-2, is GAGVSQSPSNKVTEKGKDVELRCDPISGHTALYWYRQSLGQGLEFLIYFQGNSAPDKSGLPSDRFSAERTGGSVSTLTIQRTQQEDSAVYLCASSLQGASVYGYTFGSGTRLTVV.